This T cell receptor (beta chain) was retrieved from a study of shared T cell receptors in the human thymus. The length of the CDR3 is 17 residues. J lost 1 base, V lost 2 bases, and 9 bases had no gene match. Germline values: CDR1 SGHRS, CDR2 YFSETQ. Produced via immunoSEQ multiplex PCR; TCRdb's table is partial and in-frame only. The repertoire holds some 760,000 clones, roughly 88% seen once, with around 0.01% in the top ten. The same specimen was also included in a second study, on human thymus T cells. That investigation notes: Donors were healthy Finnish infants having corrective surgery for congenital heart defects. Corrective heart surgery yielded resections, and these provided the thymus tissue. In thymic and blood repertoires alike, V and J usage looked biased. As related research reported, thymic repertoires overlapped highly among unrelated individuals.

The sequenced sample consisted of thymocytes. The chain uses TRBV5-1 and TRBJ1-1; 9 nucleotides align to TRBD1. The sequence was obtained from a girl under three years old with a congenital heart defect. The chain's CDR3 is CASSLTTGGLWNTEAFF. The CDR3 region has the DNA TGCGCCAGCAGCTTAACTACAGGGGGCTTATGGAACACTGAAGCTTTCTTT.